The rows below give T cell receptor beta chains drawn from one sample of a study of memory CD4+ T cells and cytomegalovirus serostatus. Sequencing was performed with immunoSEQ multiplex PCR; in TCRdb, only in-frame clones are kept and a portion is missing. Among 40,000 or so clones, over 60% were seen once, and the ten largest hold 0.6% to 0.9%. Sequencing used memory CD4+ T cells from blood. These receptor sequences come from an adult in good health and CMV-seronegative. The CDR3 runs from the conserved cysteine through the conserved F or W. The order of the fields is V gene, clone size, D gene, J gene, CDR3 DNA, CDR3 protein. A D gene is named only where the DNA matches it firmly. Rows may omit the clone size; those that give it use once, few, many or a size class.

v_gene: TRBV7-9
abundance: NA
d_gene: TRBD1
j_gene: TRBJ1-1
CDR3nt: TGTGCCAGCAGCCCGACAGGGTTGAACACTGAAGCTTTCTTT
CDR3aa: CASSPTGLNTEAFF

v_gene: TRBV2
abundance: NA
d_gene: NA
j_gene: TRBJ2-1
CDR3nt: TGTGCCACCTTACGGTCTCCATCCTACAATGAGCAGTTCTTC
CDR3aa: CATLRSPSYNEQFF

v_gene: TRBV7-6
abundance: medium-sized
d_gene: TRBD1
j_gene: TRBJ1-2
CDR3nt: TGTGCCAGCAGCCCATCAGGGGGAAACCTCTTTGGCTACACCTTC
CDR3aa: CASSPSGGNLFGYTF

v_gene: TRBV5-4
abundance: once
d_gene: TRBD2
j_gene: TRBJ2-3
CDR3nt: TGTGCCAGCAGCTCGGGACTAGCGGCCACAGATACGCAGTATTTT
CDR3aa: CASSSGLAATDTQYF

v_gene: TRBV7-6
abundance: once
d_gene: TRBD2
j_gene: TRBJ2-3
CDR3nt: TGTGCCAGCAGCCAGGGTTGGGGGGGGAGCACAGATACGCAGTATTTT
CDR3aa: CASSQGWGGSTDTQYF

v_gene: TRBV14
abundance: NA
d_gene: TRBD1
j_gene: TRBJ2-7
CDR3nt: TGTGCCAGCAGCCAAGTCGGTCCGGGACAGGGGGTATACGAGCAGTACTTC
CDR3aa: CASSQVGPGQGVYEQYF

v_gene: TRBV29-1
abundance: NA
d_gene: NA
j_gene: TRBJ2-7
CDR3nt: TGCAGCGTTGCAGGGGCATCCTACGAGCAGTACTTC
CDR3aa: CSVAGASYEQYF

v_gene: TRBV30
abundance: NA
d_gene: TRBD2
j_gene: TRBJ2-7
CDR3nt: TGTGCCTGGTCTACCGGGACTAGCATCAACGAGCAGTACTTC
CDR3aa: CAWSTGTSINEQYF

v_gene: TRBV7-2
abundance: NA
d_gene: TRBD1
j_gene: TRBJ1-2
CDR3nt: TGTGCCAGCAGCCTCTGGACAGGGGGCTATGGCTACACCTTC
CDR3aa: CASSLWTGGYGYTF

v_gene: TRBV7-9
abundance: once
d_gene: TRBD1
j_gene: TRBJ1-4
CDR3nt: TGTGCCAGCAGCTTAGCCGGGACAGAACATGAAAAACTGTTTTTT
CDR3aa: CASSLAGTEHEKLFF

v_gene: TRBV7-9
abundance: NA
d_gene: NA
j_gene: TRBJ1-1
CDR3nt: TGTGCCAGCGCCTCAACAGTTTTCGAAGCTTTCTTT
CDR3aa: CASASTVFEAFF

v_gene: TRBV5-4
abundance: NA
d_gene: TRBD1
j_gene: TRBJ2-1
CDR3nt: TGTGCCAGCAGCTTGGGACAGGGGGCAGAAAATGAGCAGTTCTTC
CDR3aa: CASSLGQGAENEQFF

v_gene: TRBV2
abundance: few
d_gene: TRBD1
j_gene: TRBJ1-1
CDR3nt: TGTGCCAGCAGACCCGGACAGGGGAACACTGAAGCTTTCTTT
CDR3aa: CASRPGQGNTEAFF

v_gene: TRBV30
abundance: NA
d_gene: NA
j_gene: TRBJ1-3
CDR3nt: TGTGCCTGGAGTGTATACGGTCGCTCTGGAAACACCATATATTTT
CDR3aa: CAWSVYGRSGNTIYF

v_gene: TRBV5-1
abundance: NA
d_gene: TRBD2
j_gene: TRBJ2-1
CDR3nt: TGCGCCAGCAGCGAAACCCGACTAGCGGGGCTAGGAGGCAATGAGCAGTTCTTC
CDR3aa: CASSETRLAGLGGNEQFF

v_gene: TRBV7-6
abundance: once
d_gene: NA
j_gene: TRBJ2-3
CDR3nt: TGTGCCAGCAGCTCTAGGGGGGGGGTGAGCACAGATACGCAGTATTTT
CDR3aa: CASSSRGGVSTDTQYF

v_gene: TRBV7-9
abundance: once
d_gene: TRBD2
j_gene: TRBJ2-5
CDR3nt: TGTGCCAGCAGCTTAGGGACTAGCGGGGTCGGTGGGACCCAGTACTTC
CDR3aa: CASSLGTSGVGGTQYF

v_gene: TRBV30
abundance: NA
d_gene: NA
j_gene: TRBJ1-1
CDR3nt: TGTGCCTGTGGAATATGGGGCCGCCGTTATGAAGCTTTCTTT
CDR3aa: CACGIWGRRYEAFF

v_gene: TRBV6-1
abundance: NA
d_gene: TRBD1
j_gene: TRBJ1-1
CDR3nt: TGTGCCAGCAGTTTCCGCAGGGGGCTGAGCACTGAAGCTTTCTTT
CDR3aa: CASSFRRGLSTEAFF

v_gene: TRBV6-6
abundance: NA
d_gene: NA
j_gene: TRBJ1-1
CDR3nt: TGTGCCAGCAGTTACGCACTCCAAGCTTTCTTT
CDR3aa: CASSYALQAFF

v_gene: TRBV5-8
abundance: NA
d_gene: TRBD1
j_gene: TRBJ1-5
CDR3nt: TGTGCCAGCAGCCCTGGGCAGGGGGCCGGTCAGCCCCAGCATTTT
CDR3aa: CASSPGQGAGQPQHF

v_gene: TRBV7-6
abundance: NA
d_gene: NA
j_gene: TRBJ2-2
CDR3nt: TGTGCCAGCAGCACAGAGGACAGTCTAGGGGAGCTGTTTTTT
CDR3aa: CASSTEDSLGELFF

v_gene: TRBV7-9
abundance: NA
d_gene: NA
j_gene: TRBJ2-6
CDR3nt: TGTGCCAGCAGCCCCTGGCAGGGTTCGGGGGCCAACGTCCTGACTTTC
CDR3aa: CASSPWQGSGANVLTF

v_gene: TRBV5-6
abundance: NA
d_gene: NA
j_gene: TRBJ1-2
CDR3nt: TGTGCCAGCAGCTTAAGGGGTGGCTACACCTTC
CDR3aa: CASSLRGGYTF

v_gene: TRBV5-1
abundance: NA
d_gene: TRBD2
j_gene: TRBJ2-3
CDR3nt: TGCGCCAGCAGCTCCGGGACTAGCTTCCCAGATACGCAGTATTTT
CDR3aa: CASSSGTSFPDTQYF

v_gene: TRBV5-1
abundance: NA
d_gene: TRBD1
j_gene: TRBJ1-2
CDR3nt: TGCGCCAGCAGCGAGACAGGGGAAGGCTACACCTTC
CDR3aa: CASSETGEGYTF

v_gene: TRBV27
abundance: NA
d_gene: NA
j_gene: TRBJ1-2
CDR3nt: TGTGCCAGCAGTCCTCACGAGAGCTATGGCTACACCTTC
CDR3aa: CASSPHESYGYTF

v_gene: TRBV7-2
abundance: NA
d_gene: NA
j_gene: TRBJ1-6
CDR3nt: TGTGCCAGCAGCTTTGGGCCCCCCTCACCCCTCCACTTT
CDR3aa: CASSFGPPSPLHF

v_gene: TRBV7-9
abundance: NA
d_gene: NA
j_gene: TRBJ1-1
CDR3nt: TGTGCCAGCAGCCCAACGACAGGAACGGCTGAAGCTTTCTTT
CDR3aa: CASSPTTGTAEAFF

v_gene: TRBV5-1
abundance: NA
d_gene: NA
j_gene: TRBJ1-2
CDR3nt: TGCGCCAGCAGCCTTGGATCTAACGACGGGCGGGAGGGCTACACCTTC
CDR3aa: CASSLGSNDGREGYTF

v_gene: TRBV5-6
abundance: once
d_gene: NA
j_gene: TRBJ2-5
CDR3nt: TGTGCCAGCAGCTTGGATTTAGGACCCCAAGAGGAGACCCAGTACTTC
CDR3aa: CASSLDLGPQEETQYF

v_gene: TRBV30
abundance: NA
d_gene: NA
j_gene: TRBJ2-6
CDR3nt: TGTGCCTGGAGCCGGGGAGACTCTGGGGCCAACGTCCTGACTTTC
CDR3aa: CAWSRGDSGANVLTF

v_gene: TRBV20-1
abundance: NA
d_gene: NA
j_gene: TRBJ2-3
CDR3nt: TGCAGTGCTAGTGCGCCAGATACGCAGTATTTT
CDR3aa: CSASAPDTQYF

v_gene: TRBV18
abundance: NA
d_gene: NA
j_gene: TRBJ1-1
CDR3nt: TGTGCCAGCTCACGGAGGGACTTGGGGGAGGCTTTCTTT
CDR3aa: CASSRRDLGEAFF

v_gene: TRBV6-1
abundance: NA
d_gene: NA
j_gene: TRBJ1-5
CDR3nt: TGTGCCAGCATCCTCGGGACCCTAAATCAGCCCCAGCATTTT
CDR3aa: CASILGTLNQPQHF

v_gene: TRBV18
abundance: once
d_gene: NA
j_gene: TRBJ2-5
CDR3nt: TGTGCCAGCTCATCAGGGTGGGAGACCCAGTACTTC
CDR3aa: CASSSGWETQYF

v_gene: TRBV6-1
abundance: NA
d_gene: NA
j_gene: TRBJ1-4
CDR3nt: TGTGCCAGCAGTGAAAAGACGGTAAATGAAAAACTGTTTTTT
CDR3aa: CASSEKTVNEKLFF

v_gene: TRBV19
abundance: NA
d_gene: NA
j_gene: TRBJ1-5
CDR3nt: TGTGCCAGTAGTATAGACGCAGGATTCGGCCGGCCCCAGCATTTT
CDR3aa: CASSIDAGFGRPQHF

v_gene: TRBV6-1
abundance: NA
d_gene: NA
j_gene: TRBJ1-1
CDR3nt: TGTGCCAGCAGTATTAGGGGGGCGGTGAACACTGAAGCTTTCTTT
CDR3aa: CASSIRGAVNTEAFF

v_gene: TRBV11-2
abundance: NA
d_gene: TRBD1
j_gene: TRBJ2-7
CDR3nt: TGTGCCAGCAGCTCTTACAGGGGGCAAAACTACGAGCAGTACTTC
CDR3aa: CASSSYRGQNYEQYF

v_gene: TRBV5-6
abundance: NA
d_gene: TRBD1
j_gene: TRBJ2-1
CDR3nt: TGTGCCAGCAGCTTGCCCGGCAGGGGGCGTAATGAGCAGTTCTTC
CDR3aa: CASSLPGRGRNEQFF

v_gene: TRBV5-4
abundance: few
d_gene: TRBD2
j_gene: TRBJ2-2
CDR3nt: TGTGCCAGCAGCTTGGTTCGGGGGGCGAACACCGGGGAGCTGTTTTTT
CDR3aa: CASSLVRGANTGELFF

v_gene: TRBV6-1
abundance: NA
d_gene: TRBD1
j_gene: TRBJ1-1
CDR3nt: TGTGCCAGCAGCGACAGGGGACTAACTGAAGCTTTCTTT
CDR3aa: CASSDRGLTEAFF

v_gene: TRBV19
abundance: NA
d_gene: NA
j_gene: TRBJ2-6
CDR3nt: TGTGCCAGTAGTATAGTGAGGGATTCAGGGGCCAACGTCCTGACTTTC
CDR3aa: CASSIVRDSGANVLTF

v_gene: TRBV5-1
abundance: NA
d_gene: TRBD1
j_gene: TRBJ1-2
CDR3nt: TGCGCCAGCAGCTTGGAAGGACAGGGGTATGGCTACACCTTC
CDR3aa: CASSLEGQGYGYTF

v_gene: TRBV28
abundance: few
d_gene: NA
j_gene: TRBJ1-1
CDR3nt: TGTGCCAGCAGTCGGAGACAGGACCGCACTGAAGCTTTCTTT
CDR3aa: CASSRRQDRTEAFF

v_gene: TRBV6-6
abundance: NA
d_gene: NA
j_gene: TRBJ1-1
CDR3nt: TGTGCCATCGCAGGGGCGAACACTGAAGCTTTCTTT
CDR3aa: CAIAGANTEAFF

v_gene: TRBV6-1
abundance: NA
d_gene: NA
j_gene: TRBJ2-5
CDR3nt: TGTGCCAGCAGCCCAAAATTCGACGGGACCCAGTACTTC
CDR3aa: CASSPKFDGTQYF

v_gene: TRBV7-4
abundance: NA
d_gene: NA
j_gene: TRBJ1-4
CDR3nt: TGTGCCAGCAGCCCGGCCCTTCGAACCCATGAAAAACTGTTTTTT
CDR3aa: CASSPALRTHEKLFF

v_gene: TRBV6-6
abundance: NA
d_gene: TRBD1
j_gene: TRBJ2-7
CDR3nt: TGTGCCAGCAGTTGGACAGGGACCCACGAGCAGTACTTC
CDR3aa: CASSWTGTHEQYF

v_gene: TRBV27
abundance: NA
d_gene: NA
j_gene: TRBJ1-2
CDR3nt: TGTGCCAGCAGTTTATGGGGCAGGGGAGGTGGAGGCTACACCTTC
CDR3aa: CASSLWGRGGGGYTF

v_gene: TRBV2
abundance: NA
d_gene: NA
j_gene: TRBJ1-6
CDR3nt: TGTGCCAGCAGTGTTTGGACAGCTAATTCACCCCTCCACTTT
CDR3aa: CASSVWTANSPLHF

v_gene: TRBV18
abundance: NA
d_gene: TRBD1
j_gene: TRBJ2-2
CDR3nt: TGTGCCAGCTCACCCGGGACAGCAGTCACCGGGGAGCTGTTTTTT
CDR3aa: CASSPGTAVTGELFF

v_gene: TRBV9
abundance: NA
d_gene: TRBD1
j_gene: TRBJ1-2
CDR3nt: TGTGCCAGCAGCGTAAGACCGGAGACAGGGCACGGCTACACCTTC
CDR3aa: CASSVRPETGHGYTF

v_gene: TRBV5-1
abundance: NA
d_gene: NA
j_gene: TRBJ1-1
CDR3nt: TGCGCCAGCAGTACCGGACCGCCGAACACTGAAGCTTTCTTT
CDR3aa: CASSTGPPNTEAFF